These 27 T cell receptor beta chains were all obtained from the same sample, sequenced in a study of T cells expressing NK-cell markers. Following a re-call of the 5' RACE reads, TCRdb has one entry per CDR3 protein and lacks DNA. Seen in this sample are 350,000 to 400,000 distinct CDR3 sequences; the ten most common clones hold approximately 11%. Sequenced sample: blood T cells: a sorted CD56 or NKG2C T cell subset, CD4+ or CD8+ T cells, or bulk PBMC T cells (not recorded which). These receptors were obtained from a woman aged 45-65 years in good health.

J is TRBJ2-7 and V is TRBV10-2; TCRdb reports TRBD1, a call that lacks DNA to check it against. CDR1 is WSHSY, CDR2 SAAADI, per germline. The CDR3 loop spans 13 amino acids. This CDR3 reads CASSEGATYEQYF.

The chain carries TRBV11-3 and TRBJ2-2; TCRdb's D call, TRBD2, is unchecked because there is no DNA. CDR1 SGHNT and CDR2 YENEEA come from the germline V gene. This CDR3 spans 19 amino acids. The CDR3 reads CASSSSWLAGGSNTGELFF.

The V gene is TRBV11-2, the J gene TRBJ1-4; TCRdb calls TRBD1, which cannot be checked without DNA. Per germline, CDR1 SGHAT and CDR2 FQNNGV. The CDR3 has 15 amino acids. CDR3 amino acids: CASSLGQGWDEKLFF.

The V gene is TRBV28, the J gene TRBJ2-5. Germline loops: CDR1 MDHEN, CDR2 SYDVKM. The CDR3 runs 11 residues. CDR3: CASSLVGTQYF.

The V gene is TRBV12-3 or TRBV12-4, the J gene TRBJ2-2; lacking DNA, the TRBD1 call made by TCRdb goes unchecked. The CDR3 sequence is 16 residues long. The CDR3 sequence: CASSLVGGAVTGELFF.

This chain joins TRBV27 and TRBJ2-1. Germline V lookup: CDR1 MNHEY, CDR2 SMNVEV (reference sequence). CDR3 length: 12 amino acids. CDR3 residues: CASSRANDEQFF.

V usage is TRBV5-1 and J usage is TRBJ2-1; TCRdb reports TRBD2, a call that lacks DNA to check it against. CDR1 is SGHRS and CDR2 is YFSETQ in the germline V gene. CDR3 length equals 15 residues. CDR3 loop: CASSLEFAGRNEQFF.

The chain has TRBV29-1 and TRBJ2-7; TCRdb's D call, TRBD2, is unchecked because there is no DNA. Per germline, CDR1 SQVTM and CDR2 ANQGSEA. The CDR3 contains 14 residues. The CDR3 sequence: CSVADRALTYEQYF.

The CDR3 reads CASSQGLAGNSYEQYF. The chain uses TRBV4-1 and TRBJ2-7; TCRdb selects TRBD2, and the lack of DNA leaves this call unchecked. The CDR3 runs 16 residues. The germline V gene encodes CDR1 MGHRA and CDR2 YSYEKL.

The chain has TRBV29-1 and TRBJ2-1; the TCRdb D gene call, TRBD2, has no DNA to confirm it. The length of the CDR3 is 14 residues. The germline CDR1 and CDR2 sequences are SQVTM and ANQGSEA. This CDR3 reads CSGGLTSTHNEQFF.

This chain joins TRBV4-1 and TRBJ2-7; TCRdb gives TRBD1 as the D gene, but with no DNA this cannot be confirmed. Germline lookup yields CDR1 MGHRA and CDR2 YSYEKL. The CDR3 has 12 amino acids. Here the CDR3 reads CASSQLGQAQYF.

CDR3: CATSREGFSNYGYTF. The rearrangement uses TRBV15 and TRBJ1-2. Germline CDR1 is LNHNV and CDR2 is YYDKDF (reference sequence). This CDR3 contains 15 residues.

The chain employs TRBV27 and TRBJ1-2; the D gene TCRdb calls, TRBD1, cannot be checked with no DNA. The germline CDR1 and CDR2 sequences are MNHEY and SMNVEV (reference sequence). CDR3 length: 13 amino acids. This CDR3 is CASSPRDAFGYTF.

The chain recombines TRBV29-1 with TRBJ2-1; TCRdb gives TRBD2 as the D gene, but with no DNA this cannot be confirmed. From germline, CDR1 is SQVTM and CDR2 ANQGSEA. The CDR3 runs 14 residues. CDR3 residues: CSVEGGRPYNEQFF.

V is TRBV5-1 and J is TRBJ1-1; TCRdb reports TRBD1, a call that lacks DNA to check it against. The CDR3 length is 14 residues. CDR1 SGHRS and CDR2 YFSETQ come from the germline V gene. The CDR3 region is CASSPTGGLPEAFF.

This CDR3 is CASRTGSASYNEQFF. The genes are TRBV7-9 and TRBJ2-1; TCRdb selects TRBD1, and the lack of DNA leaves this call unchecked. Germline V gene lookup returns CDR1 SEHNR and CDR2 FQNEAQ (reference sequence). CDR3 length: 15 residues.

V gene TRBV20-1 combines with J gene TRBJ2-1; there is no DNA to check the TCRdb D call of TRBD1. The germline V gene encodes CDR1 DFQATT and CDR2 SNEGSKA (reference sequence). The CDR3 has 14 residues. The CDR3 is CSARRQGNLNEQFF.

The rearrangement links TRBV5-6 to TRBJ1-2. The CDR3 covers 14 residues. Germline CDR1 and CDR2: SGHDT and YYEEEE. CDR3 loop: CASSLGRSRYGYTF.

The chain couples TRBV6-5 to TRBJ1-2. This CDR3 comprises 15 residues. Germline V gene lookup returns CDR1 MNHEY and CDR2 SVGAGI. CDR3 region: CASSSPRRETYGYTF.

The V and J genes are TRBV12-3 or TRBV12-4 and TRBJ2-1; TCRdb reports TRBD2, a call that lacks DNA to check it against. CDR3 size: 12 residues. This chain's CDR3 is CASRYIAGKQFF.

This chain links TRBV12-3 or TRBV12-4 with TRBJ2-3; TCRdb outputs TRBD1, but without DNA this stays unchecked. The CDR3 spans 15 residues. CDR3: CASSSPREPTDTQYF.

This chain uses TRBV29-1 with TRBJ1-1. The germline gives CDR1 SQVTM, CDR2 ANQGSEA. The CDR3 has 13 amino acids. The CDR3 spells CSVHFGENTEAFF.

The V and J genes are TRBV5-1 and TRBJ2-4; TCRdb designates TRBD2, a call that cannot be tested without DNA. The length of the CDR3 is 13 residues. CDR1 is SGHRS, CDR2 YFSETQ, per germline. The CDR3 protein is CASSPEGTSYQYF.

The gene calls are TRBV20-1 and TRBJ1-1; the TRBD1 assignment by TCRdb is unverifiable without DNA. The germline V gene has CDR1 DFQATT and CDR2 SNEGSKA (reference sequence). The length of the CDR3 is 13 residues. CDR3 region: CSARVRQGRAAFF.

The chain recombines TRBV5-1 with TRBJ2-5; absent DNA, TCRdb's TRBD2 call cannot be checked. Germline CDR1 reads SGHRS; CDR2 reads YFSETQ. The CDR3 spans 14 residues. The CDR3 is CASSLGPGLETQYF.

This chain links TRBV7-2 with TRBJ2-7; TCRdb reports TRBD1, a call that lacks DNA to check it against. The V gene's germline CDR1 is SGHTA and CDR2 FQGNSA. The CDR3 covers 13 residues. The chain's CDR3 is CASSFGTGGGQYF.

The chain combines TRBV6-5 with TRBJ2-7; without DNA, the TCRdb call of TRBD2 cannot be checked. CDR3 length: 14 residues. CDR1 is MNHEY, CDR2 SVGAGI, per germline. CDR3 sequence reads: CASSSPSGRGEQYF.